These 5 T cell receptor beta chains share one sample of origin, sequenced in a study of T cell changes during pregnancy in multiple sclerosis. Generated by immunoSEQ multiplex PCR, the TCRdb table keeps only in-frame clones and is missing some. The table has tens of thousands of clones, about 88% seen once. Sequencing was performed on CD4+ T cells from peripheral blood mononuclear cells, taken in the first trimester of pregnancy. The receptor source for this set is a female donor with multiple sclerosis, enrolled in a pregnancy study.

The chain has TRBV30 and TRBJ2-7, with a possible D match to TRBD2 (6 bases). CDR1 is GTSNPN, CDR2 SVGIG, per germline (reference sequence). Trimming took off 4 bases at V and 6 bases at J, with 16 bases between the two ends. The CDR3 covers 13 residues. CDR3: CAWNIRPGSEQYF. Here the CDR3 DNA reads TGTGCCTGGAATATAAGGCCCGGGAGCGAGCAGTACTTC.

This clone showed up just a few times. The J gene is TRBJ1-1, the V gene TRBV15, with TRBD1 matching 10 bases. V was clipped by 5 bases and J by 1 base; unmatched bases: 1. Per the germline V gene, CDR1 is LNHNV and CDR2 is YYDKDF (reference sequence). The CDR3 loop spans 14 amino acids. In nucleotides, the CDR3 is TGTGCCACCAGCTGGACAGGGGGGAACACTGAAGCTTTCTTT. Amino acid sequence: CATSWTGGNTEAFF.

The chain couples TRBV7-9 to TRBJ2-1; 7 bases are a match to TRBD2. Germline V lookup: CDR1 SEHNR, CDR2 FQNEAQ (reference sequence). The CDR3 length is 16 residues. V dropped 1 base and J dropped 5; count of bases not matched to a gene: 8. CDR3 coding DNA: TGTGCCAGCAGCTTAGAGGTACTAGCGTCTCACAATGAGCAGTTCTTC. It encodes CASSLEVLASHNEQFF. Complete variable domain (other parts from reference TRBV7-9 and TRBJ2-1): DTGVSQNPRHKITKRGQNVTFRCDPISEHNRLYWYRQTLGQGPEFLTYFQNEAQLEKSRLLSDRFSAERPKGSFSTLEIQRTEQGDSAMYLCASSLEVLASHNEQFFGPGTRLTVL.

This clone showed up just once. The chain has TRBV2 and TRBJ1-4; D possibly corresponds to TRBD1 (5 bases). This CDR3 is 13 amino acids long. Trimming removed 7 bases from V and 7 bases from J, with 13 bases in between. CDR1 and CDR2 (germline): SNHLY, FYNNEI. The CDR3 nucleotides are TGTGCCAGCAACCGGGGGACCGGTGAAAAACTGTTTTTT. It specifies CASNRGTGEKLFF.

The chain combines TRBV7-8 with TRBJ2-2, with 9 bases identical to TRBD2. J was trimmed by 6 bases and V by 1 base; bases with no gene match: 9. The CDR3 runs to 17 residues. Per germline, CDR1 SGHVS and CDR2 FQNEAQ. The CDR3 loop is CASSLVMAGGLPGELFF. DNA for the CDR3: TGTGCCAGCAGCTTAGTTATGGCGGGGGGGCTTCCCGGGGAGCTGTTTTTT.